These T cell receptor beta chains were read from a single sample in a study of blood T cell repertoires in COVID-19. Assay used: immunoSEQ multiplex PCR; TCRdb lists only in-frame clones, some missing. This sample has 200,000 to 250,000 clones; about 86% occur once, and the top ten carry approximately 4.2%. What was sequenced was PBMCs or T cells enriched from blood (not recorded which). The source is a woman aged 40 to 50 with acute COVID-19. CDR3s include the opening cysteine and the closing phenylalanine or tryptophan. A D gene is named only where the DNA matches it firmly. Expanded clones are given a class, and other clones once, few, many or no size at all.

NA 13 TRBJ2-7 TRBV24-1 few TGTGCCACCAGTGAGTCACAGGGCTACGAGCAGTACTTC CATSESQGYEQYF
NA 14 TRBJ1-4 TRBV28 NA TGTGCCAGCAGTTTACCTTCCGGGACAGAAAAACTGTTTTTT CASSLPSGTEKLFF
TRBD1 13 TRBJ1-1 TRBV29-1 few TGCAGCGTCGGACAGGGGGCGGGCACTGAAGCTTTCTTT CSVGQGAGTEAFF
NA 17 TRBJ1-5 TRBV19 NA TGTGCCAGTAGTCCGCTCAATACAGGACCCAACAATCAGCCCCAGCATTTT CASSPLNTGPNNQPQHF
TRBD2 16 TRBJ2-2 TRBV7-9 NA TGTGCCAGCAGCTTAGAAATGGGACTAGAAACCGGGGAGCTGTTTTTT CASSLEMGLETGELFF
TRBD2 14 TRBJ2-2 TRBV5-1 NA TGCGCCAGCAGCCCCAAGCGGGAGTCCGGGGAGCTGTTTTTT CASSPKRESGELFF
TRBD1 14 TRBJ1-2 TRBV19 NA TGTGCCAGTAGTATGGTTGGGACAGGCTATGGCTACACCTTC CASSMVGTGYGYTF
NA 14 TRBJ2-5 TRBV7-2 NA TGTGCCAGCAGCCCTTTGGGAGGGGGGGAGACCCAGTACTTC CASSPLGGGETQYF
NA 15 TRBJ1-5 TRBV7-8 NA TGTGCCAGCAGCCTCTCCCCCAGGGCTAGGCAGCCCCAGCATTTT CASSLSPRARQPQHF
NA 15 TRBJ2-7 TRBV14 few TGTGCCAGCAGCCAATTACGGGGACAAAAATACGAGCAGTACTTC CASSQLRGQKYEQYF
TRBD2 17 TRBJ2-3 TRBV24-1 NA TGTGCCACCAGTGACCTACCCGGGACTAGAGCTTTTGATACGCAGTATTTT CATSDLPGTRAFDTQYF
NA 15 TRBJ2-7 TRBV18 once TGTGCCAGCTCACCACCTGGGGCCTCTCGCTACGAGCAGTACTTC CASSPPGASRYEQYF
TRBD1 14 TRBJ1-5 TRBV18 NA TGTGCCAGCTCAAGTGGGACAGATAATCAGCCCCAGCATTTT CASSSGTDNQPQHF
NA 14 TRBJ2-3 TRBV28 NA TGTGCCAGCAGTTTCTCCCCGGGACTTTATACGCAGTATTTT CASSFSPGLYTQYF
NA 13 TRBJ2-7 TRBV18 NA TGTGCCAGCTCACACCGTATTAGCGACGAGCAGTACTTC CASSHRISDEQYF
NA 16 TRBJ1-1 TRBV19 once TGTGCCAGTAGTACATTGGCAGGGGAATTGAACACTGAAGCTTTCTTT CASSTLAGELNTEAFF
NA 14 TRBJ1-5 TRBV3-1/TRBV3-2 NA TGTGCCAGCAGCCGGTCGACAGGTAATCAGCCCCAGCATTTT CASSRSTGNQPQHF
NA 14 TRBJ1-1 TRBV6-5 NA TGTGCCAGCAGTCCAACAGGGAAGGGCACTGAAGCTTTCTTT CASSPTGKGTEAFF
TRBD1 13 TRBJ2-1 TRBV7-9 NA TGTGCCAGCACCTTCTTACAGGGGCCTGGGCAGTTCTTC CASTFLQGPGQFF
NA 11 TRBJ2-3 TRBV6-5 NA TGTGCCAGCCGGAGCTTGGATACGCAGTATTTT CASRSLDTQYF
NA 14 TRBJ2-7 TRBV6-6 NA TGTGCCAGCAGTTACAAAGGGGGTACCTACGAGCAGTACTTC CASSYKGGTYEQYF
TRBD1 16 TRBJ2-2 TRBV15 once TGTGCCACCAGGATAGGGGGGACAGGGAACACCGGGGAGCTGTTTTTT CATRIGGTGNTGELFF
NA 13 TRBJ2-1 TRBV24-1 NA TGTGCCACCAGTGATTTTCAGGGGAATGAGCAGTTCTTC CATSDFQGNEQFF
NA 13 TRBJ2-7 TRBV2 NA TGTGCCAGCAGGCAGGAAACCTCCTACGAGCAGTACTTC CASRQETSYEQYF
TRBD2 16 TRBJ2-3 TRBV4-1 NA TGCGCCAGCAGCCAATCTCTAGCGGGAGGGACAGATACGCAGTATTTT CASSQSLAGGTDTQYF
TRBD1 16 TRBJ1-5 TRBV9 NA TGTGCCAGCAGCGTGGGGGGACAGGGACCCAATCAGCCCCAGCATTTT CASSVGGQGPNQPQHF
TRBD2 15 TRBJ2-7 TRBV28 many TGTGCCAGCAGTCCTCGGACTAGCGGGAGCAACGAGCAGTACTTC CASSPRTSGSNEQYF
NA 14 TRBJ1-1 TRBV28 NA TGTGCCAGCAGCCCCTGGGGCATAAACACTGAAGCTTTCTTT CASSPWGINTEAFF
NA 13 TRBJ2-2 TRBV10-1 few TGCGCCAGCAGTGAGCAAAACACCGGGGAGCTGTTTTTT CASSEQNTGELFF
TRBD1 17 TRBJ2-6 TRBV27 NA TGTGCCAGCAGAGTTAACAGGGGACACTCTGGGGCCAACGTCCTGACTTTC CASRVNRGHSGANVLTF
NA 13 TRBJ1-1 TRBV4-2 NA TGTGCCAGCAGCGCGGGGAGGGGGACTGAAGCTTTCTTT CASSAGRGTEAFF
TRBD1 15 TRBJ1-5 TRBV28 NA TGTGCCAGCCTTGATCGGACAGGGGGTACTCAGCCCCAGCATTTT CASLDRTGGTQPQHF
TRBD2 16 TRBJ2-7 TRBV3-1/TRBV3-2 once TGTGCCAGCAGCCAAGATGGGGGGGTGCCTTCCTACGAGCAGTACTTC CASSQDGGVPSYEQYF
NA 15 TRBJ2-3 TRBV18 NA TGTGCCAGCTCCCGACTAGGCCCACCGGGGGATACGCAGTATTTT CASSRLGPPGDTQYF
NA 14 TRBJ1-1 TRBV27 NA TGTGCCAGCAGTTTTAAAACTCTTCTTTCTGAAGCTTTCTTT CASSFKTLLSEAFF
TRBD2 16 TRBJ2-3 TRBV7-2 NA TGTGCCAGCAGCTTAGGGCTAGCGGGAGGGACAGATACGCAGTATTTT CASSLGLAGGTDTQYF
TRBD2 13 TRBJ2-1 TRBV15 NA TGTGCCACCAGCCCCCGGGGGGACAATGAGCAGTTCTTC CATSPRGDNEQFF
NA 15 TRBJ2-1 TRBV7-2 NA TGTGCCAGCAGCTTAGGGACAGCTGCCTACAATGAGCAGTTCTTC CASSLGTAAYNEQFF
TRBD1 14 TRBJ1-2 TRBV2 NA TGTGCCAGCAGTGGTGGACAGGGGTCTTCAGGCTACACCTTC CASSGGQGSSGYTF
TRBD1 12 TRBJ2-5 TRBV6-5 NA TGTGCCAGCAGGGGACAGCAAGAGACCCAGTACTTC CASRGQQETQYF
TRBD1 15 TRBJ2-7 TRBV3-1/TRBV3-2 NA TGTGCCAGCAGCCAAGTTCTGGACAGGGCGCGCGAGCAGTACTTC CASSQVLDRAREQYF
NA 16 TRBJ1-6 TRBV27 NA TGTGCCAGCAGTTCCGCCGTGGACTTAAGAAATTCACCCCTCCACTTT CASSSAVDLRNSPLHF
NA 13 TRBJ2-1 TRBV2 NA TGTGCCAGCAGTCCCTCAGTCGTCAATGAGCAGTTCTTC CASSPSVVNEQFF
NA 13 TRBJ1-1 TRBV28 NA TGTGCCAGCAGTTCCCCGGTAGCCACTGAAGCTTTCTTT CASSSPVATEAFF
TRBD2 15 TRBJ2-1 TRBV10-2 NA TGCGCCACCCAAGGTCTAGCGGGAGTGGACAATGAGCAGTTCTTC CATQGLAGVDNEQFF
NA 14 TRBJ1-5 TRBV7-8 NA TGTGCCAGCAGCTTAGCAGAACTCAATCAGCCCCAGCATTTT CASSLAELNQPQHF
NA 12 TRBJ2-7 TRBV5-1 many TGCGCCAGCAGCCCGGACACTCTGCAGCAGTACTTC CASSPDTLQQYF
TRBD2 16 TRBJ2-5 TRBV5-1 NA TGCGCCAGCAGCCTTACTAGCGGGAGGACTCAAGAGACCCAGTACTTC CASSLTSGRTQETQYF
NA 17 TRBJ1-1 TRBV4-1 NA TGCGCCAGCAGGCAGGGGCCCCAGGGAACCATGAACACTGAAGCTTTCTTT CASRQGPQGTMNTEAFF
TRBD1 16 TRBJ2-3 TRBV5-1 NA TGCGCCAGCAGCTTATCAGGGGGTCTAGGCACAGATACGCAGTATTTT CASSLSGGLGTDTQYF
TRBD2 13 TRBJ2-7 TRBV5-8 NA TGTGCCAGCAGCTTTCCCCCGGGACTAGCATGGAACTTC CASSFPPGLAWNF
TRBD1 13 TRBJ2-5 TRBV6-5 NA TGTGCCAGCAGTAACAGGGGGCCAGAGACCCAGTACTTC CASSNRGPETQYF
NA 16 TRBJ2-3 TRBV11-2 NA TGTGCCAGCAGCCCAGGGGGCGGGAGCGGCACAGATACGCAGTATTTT CASSPGGGSGTDTQYF
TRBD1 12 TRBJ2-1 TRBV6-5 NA TGTGCCAGCACCAGGGGGTACAATGAGCAGTTCTTC CASTRGYNEQFF
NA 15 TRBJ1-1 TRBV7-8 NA TGTGCCAGCAGCTCCCTCGGGGGGTCTAACACTGAAGCTTTCTTT CASSSLGGSNTEAFF